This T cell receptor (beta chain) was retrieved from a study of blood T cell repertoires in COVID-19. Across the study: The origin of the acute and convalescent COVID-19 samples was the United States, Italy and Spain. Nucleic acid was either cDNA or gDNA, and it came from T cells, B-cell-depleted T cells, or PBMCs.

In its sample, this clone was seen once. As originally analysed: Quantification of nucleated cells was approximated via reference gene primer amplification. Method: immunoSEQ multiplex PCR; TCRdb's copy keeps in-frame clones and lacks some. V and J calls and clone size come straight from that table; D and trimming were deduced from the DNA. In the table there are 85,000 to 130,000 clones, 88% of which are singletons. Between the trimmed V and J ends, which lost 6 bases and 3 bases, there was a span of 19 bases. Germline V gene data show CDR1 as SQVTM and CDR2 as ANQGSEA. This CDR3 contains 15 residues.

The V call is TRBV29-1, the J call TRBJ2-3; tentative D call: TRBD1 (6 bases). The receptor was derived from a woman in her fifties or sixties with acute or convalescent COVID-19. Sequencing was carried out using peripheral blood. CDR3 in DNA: TGCAGCGTAGACTCCGGGACAAGGTCTACAGATACGCAGTATTTT. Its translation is CSVDSGTRSTDTQYF.